The sequence of this T cell receptor beta chain was determined in a study of blood T cells in healthy people across ages. The CDR3 totals 13 residues. V shed 4 bases and J shed 0 bases, with 6 bases lying between them. CDR1 and CDR2 (germline): SQVTM, ANQGSEA. For the second PCR, which ran for about 7 to 11 cycles, a sample-barcoded 5' primer and a J-beta primer mix were used. Carrying 12 random nucleotides, a template-switch adaptor labeled each individual cDNA molecule. TCRdb reanalysed the 5' RACE reads using MiXCR and keeps one entry per CDR3 protein. This repertoire shows about 800,000 distinct CDR3 sequences, around 25% found once; its top ten account for around 3.6%. A minimum of 6 micrograms of total RNA was extracted per sample. In addition, the sample was reused for a study of T cells of mothers and their children.

The TCR was taken from a boy younger than 18 in good health. The sample was blood. The chain joins TRBV29-1 to TRBJ2-2; D is perhaps TRBD1 (5 bases). Here the CDR3 reads CSVGQSNTGELFF. The DNA for the CDR3 is TGCAGCGTTGGACAGTCGAACACCGGGGAGCTGTTTTTT.